One and the same sample provided the 26 T cell receptor beta chains below, sequenced in a study of spatial heterogeneity in lung cancer. TCRdb used MiXCR to reprocess the 5' RACE reads, holding one entry per CDR3 protein. The table has 39,000 or so distinct CDR3 sequences, 2.5% to 3.5% seen once. Specified time point: sample taken at primary tumor resection. The source material was normal lung tissue next to the tumor, sampled at surgery. The source of these receptors is a male donor with early-stage non-small cell lung cancer.

This clonotype came up many times. The chain recombines TRBV18 with TRBJ1-1; D might be TRBD1 (6 bases). Trimming stripped 3 bases from V and 4 bases from J, with 15 bases between. Germline values: CDR1 KGHSH, CDR2 LQKENI. This CDR3 region has 15 residues. In nucleotides, the CDR3 is TGTGCCAGCTCACCTCCCGGAGGGGGAAGCACTGAAGCTTTCTTT. Protein sequence: CASSPPGGGSTEAFF.

This clonotype was seen many times. V usage is TRBV18 and J usage is TRBJ2-7; the D is unclear. Trimming cost V 2 bases and J 0 bases, with 8 bases left between them. This CDR3 is built from 14 residues. Germline values: CDR1 KGHSH, CDR2 LQKENI. CDR3 amino acids: CASSPGKSSYEQYF. CDR3 DNA: TGTGCCAGCTCACCAGGGAAGAGCTCCTACGAGCAGTACTTC.

Comments on this clonotype: This may be a read error, as it is one base from a much larger clone. This chain uses TRBV7-9 with TRBJ2-2; D gene uncertain. Looked up from germline, CDR1 is SEHNR and CDR2 is FQNEAQ (reference sequence). Trimming pared 11 bases from V and 3 bases from J, leaving 7 bases between. The CDR3 length is 11 residues. The CDR3 sequence: CAHLDTGELFF. The CDR3 DNA reads TGTGCCCACTTGGACACCGGGGAGCTGTTTTTT.

This clonotype was observed many times. This chain connects TRBV7-2 to TRBJ2-2; D gene ambiguous. The germline V gene has CDR1 SGHTA and CDR2 FQGNSA. The CDR3 is 13 residues long. Trimming removed 5 bases at V and 7 bases at J, with 11 bases between. The CDR3 protein is CASSANWGGELFF. CDR3 nucleotides: TGTGCCAGCAGCGCAAACTGGGGCGGGGAGCTGTTTTTT.

This clonotype was recorded many times. Here the CDR3 DNA reads TGTGCCAGCAGTCCCGGGACAGGTAACAATCAGCCCCAGCATTTT. Protein: CASSPGTGNNQPQHF. The rearrangement joins TRBV28 to TRBJ1-5; TRBD1 agrees at 8 bases. The CDR3 is 15 amino acids. The germline gives CDR1 MDHEN, CDR2 SYDVKM. J lost 3 bases, V lost 5 bases, and 6 bases had no gene match.

The sample holds many counts of this clonotype. The chain is built from TRBV29-1 and TRBJ2-2; D remains ambiguous. The V and J ends lost 6 bases and 1 base respectively, with 6 bases between them. CDR1 and CDR2 from the germline V gene are SQVTM and ANQGSEA. CDR3 size: 12 residues. The CDR3 sequence is CSVGRNTGELFF. The CDR3 DNA follows: TGCAGCGTAGGGCGGAACACCGGGGAGCTGTTTTTT.

The J gene is TRBJ1-1, the V gene TRBV6-2 or TRBV6-3, with D unresolved. Germline loops: CDR1 MNHEY, CDR2 SVGEGT. Trimming stripped 2 bases from V and 1 base from J, with 11 bases between. The CDR3 is 15 amino acids. The CDR3 DNA follows: TGTGCCAGCAGTTACACGGACGGATGGAACACTGAAGCTTTCTTT. Amino acid sequence: CASSYTDGWNTEAFF.

This clonotype was detected many times. Here the CDR3 DNA reads TGTGCCAGCAGCGTTTCTAGCGGCTCCTACGAGCAGTACTTC. Its translation is CASSVSSGSYEQYF. The gene calls are TRBV9 and TRBJ2-7; TRBD2 matches 7 bases. V was pared by 2 bases and J by 0 bases, with 2 bases of the junction left unmatched. This CDR3 spans 14 amino acids. From germline, CDR1 is SGDLS and CDR2 YYNGEE.

This clonotype was seen ten or more times. This CDR3 is CASSAGQGNIQYF. The DNA of the CDR3 is TGTGCCAGCAGCGCCGGCCAGGGGAACATTCAGTACTTC. The rearrangement joins TRBV7-3 to TRBJ2-4; D possibly corresponds to TRBD1 (6 bases). CDR1 is SGHTA and CDR2 is FQGTGA in the germline V gene. The CDR3 is 13 residues long. V lost 5 bases to trimming and J lost 7 bases, with 12 bases between them.

There are many counts of this clonotype. This chain uses TRBV28 with TRBJ1-2; 9 positions agree with TRBD1. V shed 3 bases, J shed 5 bases, and the junction held 4 bases outside the gene matches. The length of the CDR3 is 14 residues. The germline CDR1 and CDR2 sequences are MDHEN and SYDVKM. CDR3 loop: CASSFLTGGYGYTF. The CDR3 DNA follows: TGTGCCAGCAGTTTCTTGACAGGGGGATATGGCTACACCTTC.

In its sample, this clonotype was seen a few times. The chain has TRBV29-1 and TRBJ2-1; 11 nucleotides agree with TRBD2. The CDR3 runs 18 residues. Germline V gene data show CDR1 as SQVTM and CDR2 as ANQGSEA. The ends lost 7 bases at V and 7 bases at J; junction bases unmatched: 21. CDR3 amino acids: CSARGGSSSGRAVNEQFF. CDR3 bases: TGCAGCGCCAGAGGGGGAAGTAGTAGCGGGAGGGCCGTGAATGAGCAGTTCTTC.

This clonotype was observed at least ten times. This chain connects TRBV4-1 to TRBJ1-3; weak D call: TRBD1 (6 bases). Germline lookup yields CDR1 MGHRA and CDR2 YSYEKL. The V end was cut by 1 base, the J end by 2 bases, with 9 bases between. This CDR3 is built from 15 residues. The DNA for the CDR3 is TGCGCCAGCAGCCAAGTCGGGGGGCCTGGAAACACCATATATTTT. This codes for CASSQVGGPGNTIYF.

This rearrangement joins TRBV7-2 to TRBJ2-7; D uncertain. From germline, CDR1 is SGHTA and CDR2 FQGNSA. The CDR3 has 14 amino acids. V lost 3 bases and J 0 bases, leaving 9 bases between the germline ends. In DNA form, the CDR3 reads TGTGCCAGCAGCTTCGCAGAAAACTCCTACGAGCAGTACTTC. Its protein product is CASSFAENSYEQYF.

This clonotype came up many times. The V call is TRBV6-5, the J call TRBJ2-5; D may be TRBD2 (5 bases). Trimming took 5 bases from V and 0 from J, leaving 13 bases between them. The CDR3 spans 15 residues. Germline lookup yields CDR1 MNHEY and CDR2 SVGAGI. The chain's CDR3 is CASSLGGGYQETQYF. CDR3 in DNA: TGTGCCAGCAGTCTCGGTGGAGGATACCAAGAGACCCAGTACTTC.

This clonotype was seen many times. The chain links TRBV29-1 to TRBJ1-1, with D possibly TRBD1 on 6 matching bases. Trimming shortened V by 4 bases and J by 0 bases, and 9 bases separated the two germline ends. Per the germline V gene, CDR1 is SQVTM and CDR2 is ANQGSEA. The CDR3 is 13 residues long. CDR3 region: CSVGEGVNTEAFF. For the CDR3, the DNA is TGCAGCGTTGGTGAGGGGGTGAACACTGAAGCTTTCTTT.

This clonotype was counted ten times or more. The CDR3 protein is CASSLGTGGNQPQHF. The CDR3 DNA reads TGTGCCAGCAGCTTAGGAACAGGGGGCAATCAGCCCCAGCATTTT. This chain links TRBV7-2 with TRBJ1-5; 7 nucleotides line up with TRBD1. Germline V gene lookup returns CDR1 SGHTA and CDR2 FQGNSA. The CDR3 contains 15 residues. Unmatched junction bases numbered 2, after V lost 1 base and J lost 2 bases. The variable domain in full, completed from reference TRBV7-2 and TRBJ1-5, reads GAGVSQSPSNKVTEKGKDVELRCDPISGHTALYWYRQSLGQGLEFLIYFQGNSAPDKSGLPSDRFSAERTGGSVSTLTIQRTQQEDSAVYLCASSLGTGGNQPQHFGDGTRLSIL.

This clonotype was seen many times. The rearrangement uses TRBV6-5 and TRBJ2-7; 9 bases align to TRBD1. V lost 0 bases and J lost 6; bases outside the gene matches: 3. There are 14 residues in the CDR3. Germline V lookup: CDR1 MNHEY, CDR2 SVGAGI. In nucleotides, the CDR3 is TGTGCCAGCAGTTACTCGACAGGGGGAGGCGAGCAGTACTTC. This gives the protein CASSYSTGGGEQYF.

This clonotype was picked up many times. This chain links TRBV18 with TRBJ2-2, with D perhaps matching TRBD2 (5 bases). The length of the CDR3 is 16 residues. CDR1 is KGHSH, CDR2 LQKENI, per germline. Trimming stripped 1 base from V and 9 bases from J, with 18 bases between. The CDR3 nucleotides read TGTGCCAGCTCACCACTTCAGGCGGGCCGGACGAGGGAGCTGTTTTTT. Protein: CASSPLQAGRTRELFF. Filled out from reference TRBV18 and TRBJ2-2, the complete variable domain reads NAGVMQNPRHLVRRRGQEARLRCSPMKGHSHVYWYRQLPEEGLKFMVYLQKENIIDESGMPKERFSAEFPKEGPSILRIQQVVRGDSAAYFCASSPLQAGRTRELFFGEGSRLTVL.

This clonotype was recorded many times. V gene TRBV3-1 combines with J gene TRBJ2-7, with D unclear. Trimming shortened V by 0 bases and J by 10 bases, and 10 bases separated the two germline ends. The CDR3 loop spans 12 amino acids. Germline V CDR1 and CDR2: LGHDT, YNNKEL (reference sequence). The CDR3 is CASSQEPPVQYF. The CDR3 coding sequence is TGTGCCAGCAGCCAAGAACCCCCCGTCCAGTACTTC.

Many counts were recorded for this clonotype. The gene calls are TRBV5-1 and TRBJ1-5, with TRBD1 identical over 10 bases. The CDR3 totals 13 residues. J was trimmed by 6 bases and V by 4 bases; bases with no gene match: 1. Germline-derived CDR1 and CDR2 are SGHRS and YFSETQ. CDR3 in amino acids: CASSRDRGQPQHF. The DNA of the CDR3 is TGCGCCAGCAGCAGGGACAGGGGTCAGCCCCAGCATTTT.

This clonotype was recorded many times. The V call is TRBV9, the J call TRBJ2-7, with 12 bases lining up with TRBD1. CDR1 is SGDLS, CDR2 YYNGEE, per germline. The ends lost 0 bases at V and 5 bases at J; junction bases unmatched: 6. This CDR3 is built from 16 residues. The CDR3 region has the DNA TGTGCCAGCAGCGTAGATCCGGGACAGGGGGCCCACGAGCAGTACTTC. Amino acid sequence: CASSVDPGQGAHEQYF. The whole variable domain, remainder taken from reference TRBV9 and TRBJ2-7, is DSGVTQTPKHLITATGQRVTLRCSPRSGDLSVYWYQQSLDQGLQFLIQYYNGEERAKGNILERFSAQQFPDLHSELNLSSLELGDSALYFCASSVDPGQGAHEQYFGPGTRLTVT.

This clonotype showed up many times. V gene TRBV6-1 combines with J gene TRBJ2-3, with 14 bases aligning to TRBD2. The CDR3 sequence is 17 residues long. V gave up 1 base and J gave up 4 bases; unmatched junction bases: 4. Germline V gene lookup returns CDR1 MNHNS and CDR2 SASEGT. The CDR3 sequence: CASSEGGTSGSADTQYF. CDR3 nucleotides: TGTGCCAGCAGTGAAGGGGGGACTAGCGGGAGTGCAGATACGCAGTATTTT.

This clonotype has a count of ten or more. The V gene is TRBV7-8, the J gene TRBJ2-5; D is unclear. Trimming took 6 bases from V and 7 from J, leaving 15 bases between them. This CDR3 spans 13 amino acids. In germline, CDR1 is SGHVS, CDR2 FQNEAQ. CDR3 protein: CASRTGPRWTQYF. The CDR3 DNA is TGTGCCAGCAGAACCGGGCCCCGCTGGACCCAGTACTTC.

This clonotype was seen at least ten times. V and J are TRBV5-1 and TRBJ1-1; TRBD1 matches at 8 bases. The ends lost 0 bases at V and 5 bases at J; junction bases unmatched: 3. The germline CDR1 and CDR2 sequences are SGHRS and YFSETQ. The CDR3 has 14 residues. The CDR3 DNA sequence: TGCGCCAGCAGCTTGGGGACAGGGAGGACTGAAGCTTTCTTT. Translating gives CASSLGTGRTEAFF.

Many counts were recorded for this clonotype. The chain recombines TRBV5-1 with TRBJ2-2; either TRBD1 or TRBD2 may supply D (5 bases each). CDR1 is SGHRS, CDR2 YFSETQ, per germline. CDR3 length equals 14 residues. Trimming removed 6 bases at V and 3 bases at J, with 12 bases between. CDR3 region: CASNRQGDTGELFF. The CDR3 DNA reads TGCGCCAGCAACAGGCAGGGAGACACCGGGGAGCTGTTTTTT.

This clonotype occurred many times. The chain links TRBV28 to TRBJ2-5; either TRBD1 or TRBD2 may supply D (5 bases each). The CDR3 sequence is 11 residues long. In germline, CDR1 is MDHEN, CDR2 SYDVKM. V was trimmed by 3 bases and J by 8 bases, leaving 7 bases between them. The CDR3, as DNA: TGTGCCAGCAGTTTTGGGGGAACCCAGTACTTC. This sequence encodes CASSFGGTQYF.